This T cell receptor (beta chain) originates from a study of blood T cell repertoires in COVID-19. Study-wide background: Whether acute or convalescent, the COVID-19 samples came from the United States, Italy and Spain. T cells, B-cell-depleted T cells, or PBMCs provided the cDNA or gDNA that served as material.

Exposed participants came across a COVID-19 case within 2 weeks before study entry. Trimming took 0 bases from V and 0 from J, leaving 6 bases between them. Germline V gene data show CDR1 as LGHNT and CDR2 as FRNRAP. The CDR3 runs 15 residues. Original handling: Reference gene primer amplification in the assay estimated nucleated cell counts. Data came from immunoSEQ multiplex PCR; TCRdb stores just in-frame clones and leaves some out. V and J calls plus clone size are reproduced from that table; the DNA served to infer D and trimming. Of 200,000 to 300,000 clones detected, roughly 85% appear once; the ten largest clones hold around 3.5%.

This clonotype originated in a woman aged 40 to 50 who had been exposed to COVID-19. Sequencing was carried out using PBMCs or T cells enriched from blood (not recorded which). This chain connects TRBV12-5 to TRBJ1-3; D unclear. The CDR3 reads CASGLVLNSGNTIYF. The DNA for the CDR3 is TGTGCTAGTGGTTTGGTACTTAACTCTGGAAACACCATATATTTT.